This T cell receptor beta chain emerged from a study of T cells in Graves' hyperthyroidism and ophthalmopathy. RNA transcripts gave rise to amplified TCR beta CDR3 regions. The TCR CDR3 was amplified in a first-round RT-PCR using the HTBI primer set. TCRdb reprocessed the multiplex PCR reads via MiXCR and lists one record per CDR3 protein. The top ten clones hold under 20% of a sample with hundreds of thousands of distinct CDR3 sequences, 16% of them seen once. Graves' hyperthyroidism was deemed stable given no ophthalmopathy progression within 18 months. The CDR3 spans 15 residues. V was cut by 7 bases and J by 4 bases, with 20 bases left in between. The germline V gene has CDR1 SEHNR and CDR2 FQNEAQ (reference sequence).

The chain couples TRBV7-9 to TRBJ2-7; D could derive from TRBD1 or TRBD2 (5 bases each). The TCR sequence derives from a young woman with Graves' hyperthyroidism. Sequencing used blood. The CDR3 loop reads CASNEVRTGPYEQYF. CDR3 DNA sequence: TGTGCCAGCAACGAGGTCAGGACGGGACCTTACGAGCAGTACTTC.